A selection of T cell receptor beta chains follows, all from one sample in a study of blood T cell repertoires in COVID-19. Data came from immunoSEQ multiplex PCR; TCRdb stores just in-frame clones and leaves some out. The table includes 140,000 or so clones, approximately 78% detected once. The sequenced sample was peripheral blood. These TCRs come from a woman aged 80 or over with acute or convalescent COVID-19. The CDR3 runs from the conserved cysteine through the conserved F or W. Fields, in order: clone size, V gene, D gene, J gene, CDR3 DNA, CDR3 protein. A D gene is named only where the DNA matches it firmly. Clone size is shown for a subset of rows, as once, few, many or a class of expanded clone.

size: -; V: TRBV28; D: -; J: TRBJ1-3; DNA: TGTGCCAGCAGTTCCTTCGGGAACGGAAACACCATATATTTT; CDR3: CASSSFGNGNTIYF
size: -; V: TRBV19; D: -; J: TRBJ1-1; DNA: TGTGCCAGTAGTATCGGGCGGGGGGTGATGACTGAAGCTTTCTTT; CDR3: CASSIGRGVMTEAFF
size: -; V: TRBV23-1; D: -; J: TRBJ2-1; DNA: TGCGCCAGCACCAAAAGGCGGGGATCCTACAATGAGCAGTTCTTC; CDR3: CASTKRRGSYNEQFF
size: -; V: TRBV2; D: -; J: TRBJ1-3; DNA: TGTGCCAGCACCGATGGGGGGATTAACTCTGGAAACACCATATATTTT; CDR3: CASTDGGINSGNTIYF
size: -; V: TRBV19; D: TRBD1; J: TRBJ2-3; DNA: TGTGCCAGTCAACAGGGGGCGGGGGCCCCCACAGATACGCAGTATTTT; CDR3: CASQQGAGAPTDTQYF
size: once; V: TRBV6-5; D: TRBD2; J: TRBJ2-5; DNA: TGTGCCAGCAGTCGGGGTGCTAGCGGGGGGGAGACCCAGTACTTC; CDR3: CASSRGASGGETQYF
size: -; V: TRBV27; D: -; J: TRBJ1-1; DNA: TGTGCCAGCAGTTTTTCTGTCGACACGGTGAACACTGAAGCTTTCTTT; CDR3: CASSFSVDTVNTEAFF
size: -; V: TRBV28; D: TRBD2; J: TRBJ2-7; DNA: TGTGCCAGCAGTGTACTCTTTAGCGGGGGGGCAAGTGTTTACGAGCAGTACTTC; CDR3: CASSVLFSGGASVYEQYF
size: -; V: TRBV7-8; D: TRBD2; J: TRBJ2-5; DNA: TGTGCCAGCAGCTTAGTAGTAGCGGGCAGCAAACAAGAGACCCAGTACTTC; CDR3: CASSLVVAGSKQETQYF
size: -; V: TRBV18; D: -; J: TRBJ1-2; DNA: TGTGCCAGCTCGTCGGGGCAGGGAGGTTACAGGGGCTACACCTTC; CDR3: CASSSGQGGYRGYTF
size: -; V: TRBV3-1/TRBV3-2; D: TRBD2; J: TRBJ2-5; DNA: TGTGCCAGCAGCCAAGATTGGATAGGCGGGAGGGGAGAGACCCAGTACTTC; CDR3: CASSQDWIGGRGETQYF
size: -; V: TRBV7-6; D: TRBD2; J: TRBJ2-5; DNA: TGTGCCAGCAGCTTACGGGGACTAGCGGGGGGGCAAGAGACCCAGTACTTC; CDR3: CASSLRGLAGGQETQYF
size: once; V: TRBV10-1; D: TRBD2; J: TRBJ2-7; DNA: TGCGCCAGCAGCGGCACTAGCGACGCCTCCTACGAGCAGTACTTC; CDR3: CASSGTSDASYEQYF
size: -; V: TRBV2; D: TRBD1; J: TRBJ1-2; DNA: TGTGCCACTCCGGGACAGGGCTATGGCTACACCTTC; CDR3: CATPGQGYGYTF
size: -; V: TRBV3-1/TRBV3-2; D: -; J: TRBJ1-2; DNA: TGTGCCAGCAGCCCTGGGCAGGATTACTATGGCTACACCTTC; CDR3: CASSPGQDYYGYTF
size: -; V: TRBV6-2/TRBV6-3; D: TRBD1; J: TRBJ2-7; DNA: TGTGCCAGCAGTGCGGACAGGGGGCAATACGAGCAGTACTTC; CDR3: CASSADRGQYEQYF
size: -; V: TRBV20-1; D: TRBD1; J: TRBJ2-6; DNA: TGCAGTGCTAGTAGGGGACAGGGAAAGTTCCTAGCTAGCTCTGGGGCCAACGTCCTGACTTTC; CDR3: CSASRGQGKFLASSGANVLTF
size: many; V: TRBV3-1/TRBV3-2; D: TRBD2; J: TRBJ2-2; DNA: TGTGCCAGCAGATGGCGGGAGTACACCGGGGAGCTGTTTTTT; CDR3: CASRWREYTGELFF
size: -; V: TRBV6-1; D: -; J: TRBJ2-4; DNA: TGTGCCAGCAGTGAAGCCCCTCCCCGGGGGGCCAAAAACATTCAGTACTTC; CDR3: CASSEAPPRGAKNIQYF
size: -; V: TRBV28; D: -; J: TRBJ1-5; DNA: TGTGCCAGCAGTTTATGGGCAGGGGTGAGCAATCAGCCCCAGCATTTT; CDR3: CASSLWAGVSNQPQHF
size: -; V: TRBV7-9; D: TRBD2; J: TRBJ2-7; DNA: TGTGCCAGCAGCACATGGACTAGCGGTACCTACGAGCAGTACTTC; CDR3: CASSTWTSGTYEQYF
size: -; V: TRBV2; D: -; J: TRBJ1-5; DNA: TGTGCCAGCAGTGGCAGGGGCGGCGGTACCAGCAATCAGCCCCAGCATTTT; CDR3: CASSGRGGGTSNQPQHF
size: -; V: TRBV6-6; D: TRBD2; J: TRBJ2-1; DNA: TGTGCCAGCAGTTTTAGCGGGGTAAGCTCCTACAATGAGCAGTTCTTC; CDR3: CASSFSGVSSYNEQFF
size: -; V: TRBV2; D: -; J: TRBJ2-7; DNA: TGTGCCAGCATGAGAGGCGGCCCGCTCTCCTACGAGCAGTACTTC; CDR3: CASMRGGPLSYEQYF
size: once; V: TRBV7-9; D: -; J: TRBJ2-3; DNA: TGTGCCAGCAGCTTAGGTAGCCATAGCACAGATACGCAGTATTTT; CDR3: CASSLGSHSTDTQYF
size: -; V: TRBV28; D: TRBD1; J: TRBJ1-1; DNA: TGTGCCAGCAGTTTACGGACAGGTGTTGAAGCTTTCTTT; CDR3: CASSLRTGVEAFF
size: -; V: TRBV10-2; D: TRBD1; J: TRBJ1-2; DNA: TGCGCCAGCAGTGAGAGGACAGGGAAGAACTATGGCTACACCTTC; CDR3: CASSERTGKNYGYTF
size: few; V: TRBV5-4; D: TRBD1; J: TRBJ2-7; DNA: TGTGCCAGCAGTGATCGACAGGGGATGTCCTACGAGCAGTACTTC; CDR3: CASSDRQGMSYEQYF
size: -; V: TRBV4-1; D: -; J: TRBJ1-6; DNA: TGCGCCAGCAGCCAGCCACGACAGAGCTATAATTCACCCCTCCACTTT; CDR3: CASSQPRQSYNSPLHF
size: -; V: TRBV13; D: TRBD2; J: TRBJ2-7; DNA: TGTGCCAGCAGCCGGTCCGGGACTAGCGGGGGGGCTGGGTACGAGCAGTACTTC; CDR3: CASSRSGTSGGAGYEQYF
size: -; V: TRBV2; D: -; J: TRBJ2-5; DNA: TGTGCCAGCAGGAAACTAGCTCGTGGGACCCAGTACTTC; CDR3: CASRKLARGTQYF
size: -; V: TRBV7-2; D: TRBD1; J: TRBJ2-7; DNA: TGTGCCAGCAGCTTAGTGGGACAGAGCCCCTACGAGCAGTACTTC; CDR3: CASSLVGQSPYEQYF
size: -; V: TRBV27; D: TRBD1; J: TRBJ1-5; DNA: TGTGCCAGCAGTCTATACGGACAGGGTTGGCAGCCCCAGCATTTT; CDR3: CASSLYGQGWQPQHF
size: -; V: TRBV7-3; D: -; J: TRBJ1-2; DNA: TGTGCCAGCAGCTTTGAGGCGGGGAGGACGACGTTTACCTTC; CDR3: CASSFEAGRTTFTF
size: -; V: TRBV19; D: TRBD1; J: TRBJ1-5; DNA: TGTGCCAGTATAAGGACAGGGAAACGGGGTCAGCCCCAGCATTTT; CDR3: CASIRTGKRGQPQHF
size: -; V: TRBV11-3; D: -; J: TRBJ2-2; DNA: TGTGCCAGCAGCTTCGAGGGAACGAACACCGGGGAGCTGTTTTTT; CDR3: CASSFEGTNTGELFF
size: -; V: TRBV3-1/TRBV3-2; D: TRBD1; J: TRBJ2-7; DNA: TGTGCCAGCAGCCCAAGATTACCGGGACAGGGAGCCAACCACGAGCAGTACTTC; CDR3: CASSPRLPGQGANHEQYF
size: few; V: TRBV19; D: -; J: TRBJ2-5; DNA: TGTGCCAGTGCGAGACAGGTTCAAGAGACCCAGTACTTC; CDR3: CASARQVQETQYF
size: -; V: TRBV7-9; D: -; J: TRBJ1-6; DNA: TGTGCCAGCAGCTTGGAGAATTCACCCCTCCACTTT; CDR3: CASSLENSPLHF
size: -; V: TRBV19; D: -; J: TRBJ2-3; DNA: TGTGCCAGTAGTTGGGGGGTCAGCACAGATACGCAGTATTTT; CDR3: CASSWGVSTDTQYF
size: -; V: TRBV2; D: TRBD1; J: TRBJ1-1; DNA: TGTGCCAGCAGTGAGTTGACAGGGGGAGCTTTCTTT; CDR3: CASSELTGGAFF
size: once; V: TRBV10-3; D: -; J: TRBJ1-5; DNA: TGTGCCATCAGTGAGTCAGGGAGTCGCAGCAATCAGCCCCAGCATTTT; CDR3: CAISESGSRSNQPQHF
size: few; V: TRBV27; D: TRBD1; J: TRBJ1-6; DNA: TGTGCCAGCAGTTCGGGACAGGGGGCGTCGGGTCGGCCCCTCCACTTT; CDR3: CASSSGQGASGRPLHF
size: many; V: TRBV7-2; D: -; J: TRBJ2-3; DNA: TGTGCCAGCAGCTCTACAGGGCACACAGATACGCAGTATTTT; CDR3: CASSSTGHTDTQYF
size: -; V: TRBV6-2/TRBV6-3; D: TRBD1; J: TRBJ2-7; DNA: TGTGCCAGCAGTTACATTGTGTCGGGGACAGCCAACTACGAGCAGTACTTC; CDR3: CASSYIVSGTANYEQYF
size: -; V: TRBV4-2; D: -; J: TRBJ1-5; DNA: TGTGCCAGCAGCCAAGCTTCAGCAGGGCCCGATCAGCCCCAGCATTTT; CDR3: CASSQASAGPDQPQHF
size: -; V: TRBV6-5; D: TRBD1; J: TRBJ1-5; DNA: TGTGCCAGCAGTACAGGGGGCGGGCAGCCCCAGCATTTT; CDR3: CASSTGGGQPQHF
size: -; V: TRBV27; D: -; J: TRBJ1-3; DNA: TGTGCCAGCAGAACATCAGGTTACTCTGGAAACACCATATATTTT; CDR3: CASRTSGYSGNTIYF
size: -; V: TRBV5-1; D: TRBD2; J: TRBJ2-7; DNA: TGCGCCAGCAGCTTGGAGGGGCGGGAGGTATCCTACGAGCAGTACTTC; CDR3: CASSLEGREVSYEQYF
size: -; V: TRBV5-1; D: -; J: TRBJ2-3; DNA: TGCGCCAGCAGCTTGGGGCAGGCTAGCACAGATACGCAGTATTTT; CDR3: CASSLGQASTDTQYF
size: -; V: TRBV19; D: TRBD1; J: TRBJ2-2; DNA: TGTGCCAGTAGTATAAGTAGGGACAGGGGGCTGGTCACCGGGGAGCTGTTTTTT; CDR3: CASSISRDRGLVTGELFF
size: -; V: TRBV7-9; D: -; J: TRBJ1-1; DNA: TGTGCCAGCAGCTTAGCTGAGGGCACTGAAGCTTTCTTT; CDR3: CASSLAEGTEAFF
size: -; V: TRBV10-3; D: -; J: TRBJ1-2; DNA: TGTGCCATCAGTGAGTTGGAATCCAGGGTGGGCGGTGGCTACACCTTC; CDR3: CAISELESRVGGGYTF
size: -; V: TRBV15; D: TRBD1; J: TRBJ1-6; DNA: TGTGCCACCAGCCTACCCGGGACAGGGGTTTTTTATAATTCACCCCTCCACTTT; CDR3: CATSLPGTGVFYNSPLHF
size: -; V: TRBV28; D: TRBD1; J: TRBJ2-7; DNA: TGTGCCAGCAGTCAGCCCTCGAGGGGGCGCGGGCCGTACTTC; CDR3: CASSQPSRGRGPYF
size: -; V: TRBV20-1; D: -; J: TRBJ2-5; DNA: TGCAGTGCTACCTCCCAAGAGACCCAGTACTTC; CDR3: CSATSQETQYF
size: few; V: TRBV24-1; D: TRBD1; J: TRBJ1-2; DNA: TGTGCCACCAGACAAACAGGGGGCGATGGGAGCTACACCTTC; CDR3: CATRQTGGDGSYTF
size: few; V: TRBV9; D: TRBD1; J: TRBJ1-1; DNA: TGTGCCAGCAGCGTACAGGGGGTTTCTAGCACTGAAGCTTTCTTT; CDR3: CASSVQGVSSTEAFF
size: -; V: TRBV24-1; D: -; J: TRBJ2-7; DNA: TGTGCCACCAGTGACACGAGCTCCTACGAGCAGTACTTC; CDR3: CATSDTSSYEQYF